The clone carrying this TCR beta chain was detected only a few times. This sample was taken from a study of blood T cell repertoires in COVID-19. Measured with immunoSEQ multiplex PCR; TCRdb has only the in-frame clones, and not every one. The sample has fewer than 350,000 clones; approximately 89% are singletons. From germline, CDR1 is GTSNPN and CDR2 SVGIG (reference sequence). The CDR3 contains 14 residues. The J segment lost 4 bases and the V segment lost 4 bases, leaving 7 bases of the junction unmatched. The V gene is TRBV30, the J gene TRBJ2-5, with TRBD2 identical over 9 bases. The sequencing input was PBMCs or T cells enriched from blood (not recorded which). The origin of this receptor is a woman aged 40 to 50 who had recovered from COVID-19. CDR3 loop: CAWTPGLARETQYF. Written as DNA, the CDR3 is TGTGCCTGGACCCCGGGACTAGCACGAGAGACCCAGTACTTC.